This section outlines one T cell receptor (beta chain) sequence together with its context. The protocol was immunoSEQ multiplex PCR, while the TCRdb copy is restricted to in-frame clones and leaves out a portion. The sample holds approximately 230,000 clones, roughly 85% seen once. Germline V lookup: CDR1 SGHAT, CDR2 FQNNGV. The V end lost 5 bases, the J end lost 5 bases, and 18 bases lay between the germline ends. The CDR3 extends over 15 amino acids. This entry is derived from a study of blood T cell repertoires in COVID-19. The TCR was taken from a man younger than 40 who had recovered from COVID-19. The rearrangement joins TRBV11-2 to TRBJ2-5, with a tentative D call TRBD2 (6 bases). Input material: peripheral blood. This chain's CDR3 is CASSPRGITVETQYF. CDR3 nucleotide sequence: TGTGCCAGCAGCCCCCGGGGGATCACCGTTGAGACCCAGTACTTC. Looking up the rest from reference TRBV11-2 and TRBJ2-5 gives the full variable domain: EAGVAQSPRYKIIEKRQSVAFWCNPISGHATLYWYQQILGQGPKLLIQFQNNGVVDDSQLPKDRFSAERLKGVDSTLKIQPAKLEDSAVYLCASSPRGITVETQYFGPGTRLLVL.